The clone carrying this T cell receptor (beta chain) was counted a few times. These data originate in a study of blood T cell repertoires in COVID-19. About the study: Italy, Spain and the United States were the sources of the convalescent and acute COVID-19 samples. From T cells, B-cell-depleted T cells, or PBMCs came the material, which was cDNA or gDNA.

This CDR3 contains 13 residues. The germline CDR1 and CDR2 sequences are SGDLS and YYNGEE. V lost 7 bases to trimming and J lost 3 bases, with 14 bases between them. As handled by the study authors: The authors estimated nucleated cell counts from reference gene primer amplification. The protocol was immunoSEQ multiplex PCR, while the TCRdb copy is restricted to in-frame clones and leaves out a portion. The D gene and trimming were derived from the DNA, and the V and J assignments and clone size from that table. The data contain roughly 230,000 clones, nearly 85% of them singletons. The chain employs TRBV9 and TRBJ2-7; D unresolved. Sequences were obtained from peripheral blood. This clonotype was sampled from a human donor in a cohort sampled during active COVID-19. As DNA, the CDR3 is TGTGCCAGCTCCACAGCAGGCAGCTACGAGCAGTACTTC. It is translated as CASSTAGSYEQYF.